This T cell receptor beta chain originates from a study of PD-1 blockade in classical Hodgkin lymphoma. This clone was detected ten times or more. Its antigen is still unknown. This table comes from immunoSEQ multiplex PCR, and its TCRdb copy is limited to in-frame clones, with some not included. The sample carries approximately 160,000 clones, less than 80% recorded once. After removal of 4 bases from V and 4 bases from J, the junction contained 3 bases not matched to a gene. The V gene's germline CDR1 is SQVTM and CDR2 ANQGSEA. This CDR3 region has 13 residues. With no exception, relapse followed autologous stem cell transplantation in all patients, and brentuximab vedotin exposure varied. General observations from the study: Complete responders' diversity at baseline resembled that of newly diagnosed patients. Whatever underlies the repertoire differences (possibly disease activity or prior therapy) remains undefined.

The receptor was derived from a human donor with classical Hodgkin lymphoma. The chain combines TRBV29-1 with TRBJ1-5, with 8 bases that match TRBD1. This specimen consisted of peripheral blood mononuclear cells (PBMCs), obtained before the second cycle of nivolumab. CDR3 sequence reads: CSVAQGGNQPQHF. CDR3 DNA: TGCAGCGTTGCACAGGGGGGGAATCAGCCCCAGCATTTT.